This TCR beta chain was retrieved from a study of molecular identifiers for immune sequencing clone quantification. From the PCR reads, TCRdb called clonotypes with MiXCR, one entry per CDR3 protein. Of more than 85,000 distinct CDR3 sequences in the sample, roughly 34% were seen once. The CDR3 spans 14 residues. Germline CDR1 SGHTA, CDR2 FQGNSA. With respect to this clonotype: The junction departs from the called germline gene at one end, perhaps through a read error.

The sample comprised naive CD8+ T cells from blood, with Jurkat cell RNA spiked in. Subset indicated: FACS-sorted CD8+CD4-CCR7+CD45RA+ naive T cells. The receptor was isolated from a human donor in good health. Some libraries in this study had Jurkat cell RNA spiked in. The V and J genes are TRBV7-2 and TRBJ2-2; weak D call: TRBD2 (5 bases). CDR3 residues: CASSLGGYTGELYF. The CDR3 bases are TGTGCCAGCAGCTTAGGCGGTTACACCGGGGAGCTGTATTTT.